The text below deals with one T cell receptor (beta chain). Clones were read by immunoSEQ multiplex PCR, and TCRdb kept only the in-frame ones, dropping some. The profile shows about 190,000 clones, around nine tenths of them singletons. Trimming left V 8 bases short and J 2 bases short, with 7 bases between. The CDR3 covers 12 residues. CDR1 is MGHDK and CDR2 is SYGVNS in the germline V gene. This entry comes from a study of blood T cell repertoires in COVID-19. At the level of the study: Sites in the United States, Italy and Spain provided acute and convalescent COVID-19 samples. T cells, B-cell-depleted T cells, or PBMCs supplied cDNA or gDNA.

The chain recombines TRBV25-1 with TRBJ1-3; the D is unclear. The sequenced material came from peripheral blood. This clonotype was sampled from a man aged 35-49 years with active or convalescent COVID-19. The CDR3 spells CASHSPGNTIYF. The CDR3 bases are TGTGCCAGCCACAGTCCTGGAAACACCATATATTTT.